This T cell receptor beta chain came from a study of blood T cells in healthy people across ages. General study results and limits: More naive CD4+ cells and higher diversity were found in long-lived than in aged donors. Estimated diversity that came from one million T cells was considered an underestimate.

At least 6 million PBMCs were isolated per sample. The table lists this clonotype with a few counts. Its antigen is undetermined. A J-beta primer mix and a sample-barcoded 5' primer were used in a second PCR of roughly 6 to 11 cycles. TCRdb called the 5' RACE reads again in MiXCR, with one record for every CDR3 protein. Of approximately 2,000,000 distinct CDR3 sequences listed, approximately 40% are singletons. The sequencing input was blood. The TCR comes from a human donor in good health.

The CDR3 nucleotides read TGCAGCGCGATAGTCCCGGGACAGGGGAATGAGCAGTTCTTC. Translated, it gives CSAIVPGQGNEQFF. This rearrangement joins TRBV29-1 to TRBJ2-1; TRBD1 matches at 10 bases. The CDR3 extends over 14 amino acids. Per germline, CDR1 SQVTM and CDR2 ANQGSEA. Trimming at V came to 7 bases and at J to 7 bases, leaving 10 bases not matched to a gene.